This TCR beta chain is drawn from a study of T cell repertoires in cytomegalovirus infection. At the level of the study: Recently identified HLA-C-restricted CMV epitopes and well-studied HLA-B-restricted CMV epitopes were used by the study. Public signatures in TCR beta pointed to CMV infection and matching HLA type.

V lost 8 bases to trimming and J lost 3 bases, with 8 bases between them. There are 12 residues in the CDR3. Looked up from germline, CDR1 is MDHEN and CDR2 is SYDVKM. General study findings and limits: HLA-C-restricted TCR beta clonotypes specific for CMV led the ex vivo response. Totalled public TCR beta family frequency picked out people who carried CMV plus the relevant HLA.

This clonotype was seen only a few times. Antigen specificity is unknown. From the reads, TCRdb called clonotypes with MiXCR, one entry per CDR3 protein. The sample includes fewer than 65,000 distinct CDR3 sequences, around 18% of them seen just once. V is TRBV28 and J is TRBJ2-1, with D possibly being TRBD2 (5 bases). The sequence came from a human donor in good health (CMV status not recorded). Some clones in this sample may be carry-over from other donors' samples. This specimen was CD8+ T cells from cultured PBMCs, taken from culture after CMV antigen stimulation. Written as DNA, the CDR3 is TGTGCCAGCTCTGAGGGCTACAATGAGCAGTTCTTC. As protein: CASSEGYNEQFF.